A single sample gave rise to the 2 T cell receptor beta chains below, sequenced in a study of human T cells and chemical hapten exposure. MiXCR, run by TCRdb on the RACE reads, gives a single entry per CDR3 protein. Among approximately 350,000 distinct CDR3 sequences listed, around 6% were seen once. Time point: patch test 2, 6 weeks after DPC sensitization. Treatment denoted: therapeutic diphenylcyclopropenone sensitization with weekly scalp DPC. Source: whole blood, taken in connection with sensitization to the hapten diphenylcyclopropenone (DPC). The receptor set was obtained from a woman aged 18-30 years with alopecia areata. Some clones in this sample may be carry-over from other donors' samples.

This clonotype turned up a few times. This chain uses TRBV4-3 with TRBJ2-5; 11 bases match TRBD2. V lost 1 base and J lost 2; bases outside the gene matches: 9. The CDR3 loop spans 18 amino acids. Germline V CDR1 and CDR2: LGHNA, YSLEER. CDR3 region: CASSQASGGSLYQETQYF. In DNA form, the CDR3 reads TGCGCCAGCAGCCAAGCTAGCGGGGGGTCATTATATCAAGAGACCCAGTACTTC.

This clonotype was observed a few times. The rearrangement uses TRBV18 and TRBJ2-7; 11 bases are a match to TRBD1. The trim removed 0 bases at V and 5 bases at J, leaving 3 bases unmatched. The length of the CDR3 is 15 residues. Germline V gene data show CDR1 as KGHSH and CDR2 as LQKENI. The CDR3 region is CASSPPGQGDNEQYF. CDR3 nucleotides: TGTGCCAGCTCACCACCGGGACAGGGGGACAACGAGCAGTACTTC.